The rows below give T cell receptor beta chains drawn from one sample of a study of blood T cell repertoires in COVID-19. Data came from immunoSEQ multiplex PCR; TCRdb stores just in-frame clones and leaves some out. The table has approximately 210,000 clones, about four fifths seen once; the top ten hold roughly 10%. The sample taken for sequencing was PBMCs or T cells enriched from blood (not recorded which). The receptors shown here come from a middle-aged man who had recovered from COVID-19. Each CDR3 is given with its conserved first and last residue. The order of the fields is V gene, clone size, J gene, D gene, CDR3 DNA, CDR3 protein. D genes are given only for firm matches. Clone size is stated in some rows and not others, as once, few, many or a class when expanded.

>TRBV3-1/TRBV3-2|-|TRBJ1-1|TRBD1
TGTGCCAGCAGCCAAGATGCAGGGGGAGCTTTCTTT
CASSQDAGGAFF
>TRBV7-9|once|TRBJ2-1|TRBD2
TGTGCCAGCAGCCCTCTCAGGCTAGCGGGAACGTACAATGAGCAGTTCTTC
CASSPLRLAGTYNEQFF
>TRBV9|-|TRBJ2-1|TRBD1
TGTGCCAGCAGCGAGTTCGGGACAGACTACAATGAGCAGTTCTTC
CASSEFGTDYNEQFF
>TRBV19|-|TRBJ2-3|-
TGTGCCAGTAGTCCCCCCGGGTACACAGATACGCAGTATTTT
CASSPPGYTDTQYF
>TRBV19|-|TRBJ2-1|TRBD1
TGTGCCAGTAGTATGTCCCAGGGGGCTTCCTACAATGAGCAGTTCTTC
CASSMSQGASYNEQFF
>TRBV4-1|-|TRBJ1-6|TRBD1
TGCGCCAGCAGCTTCCGGACAGGGGGCACTTATTCACCCCTCCACTTT
CASSFRTGGTYSPLHF
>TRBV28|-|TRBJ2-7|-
TGTGCCAGCAGTTCCCCCAGGTCTTTCTCTTCCTACGAGCAGTACTTC
CASSSPRSFSSYEQYF
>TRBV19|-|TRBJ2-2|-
TGTGCCAGTAGTATATGGGTCTACAGCGGGGAGCTGTTTTTT
CASSIWVYSGELFF
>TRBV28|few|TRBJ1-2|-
TGTGCCAGCAGTCAACCGGAGGTCAACTATGGCTACACCTTC
CASSQPEVNYGYTF
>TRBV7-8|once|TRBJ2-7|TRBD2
TGTGCCAGCAGCTTATCTAGCGGGACCTACTACGAGCAGTACTTC
CASSLSSGTYYEQYF
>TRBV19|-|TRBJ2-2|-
TGTGCCAGGCAGGGAGGTGACACCGGGGAGCTGTTTTTT
CARQGGDTGELFF
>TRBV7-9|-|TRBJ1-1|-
TGTGCCAGCAGCCCGATGGGGCTTCTAAACACTGAAGCTTTCTTT
CASSPMGLLNTEAFF
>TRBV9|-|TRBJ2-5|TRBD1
TGTGCCAGCAGCTCGGACAGGCAAGAGACCCAGTACTTC
CASSSDRQETQYF
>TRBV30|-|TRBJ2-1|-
TGTGCCTGGAACGGGGGGACAAAAGACAATGAGCAGTTCTTC
CAWNGGTKDNEQFF
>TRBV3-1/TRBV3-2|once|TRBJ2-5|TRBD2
TGTGCCAGCAGCCCGAGTAGACTAGCGGGAGTAGAGACCCAGTACTTC
CASSPSRLAGVETQYF
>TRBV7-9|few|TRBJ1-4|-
TGTGCCAGCAGCTTAGGATTGGGCAGGTATAATGAAAAACTGTTTTTT
CASSLGLGRYNEKLFF
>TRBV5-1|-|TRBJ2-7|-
TGCGCCAGCAGCTTGGATGCAGTCTACGAGCAGTACTTC
CASSLDAVYEQYF
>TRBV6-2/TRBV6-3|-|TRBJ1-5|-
TGTGCCAGCAGTTACTCGACAGCCACTTATCAGCCCCAGCATTTT
CASSYSTATYQPQHF
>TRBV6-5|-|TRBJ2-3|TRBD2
TGTGCCAGCAGACAGACAGCGGGGACAGATACGCAGTATTTT
CASRQTAGTDTQYF
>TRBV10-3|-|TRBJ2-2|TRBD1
TGTGCCATCAGAGGACAGGGGGCTCCCACCGGGGAGCTGTTTTTT
CAIRGQGAPTGELFF
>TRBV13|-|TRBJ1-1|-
TGTGCCAGCAGCTCCGCAGAGGCCTTCACTGAAGCTTTCTTT
CASSSAEAFTEAFF
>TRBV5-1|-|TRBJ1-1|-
TGCGCCAGCAGCTCCGATTTAAGAGTAGCCCCTGAAGCTTTCTTT
CASSSDLRVAPEAFF
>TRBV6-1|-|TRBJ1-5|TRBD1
TGTGCCAGCAGTGAAGGGGGGACAGGGGGGCAGCCCCAGCATTTT
CASSEGGTGGQPQHF
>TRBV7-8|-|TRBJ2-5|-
TGTGCCAGCAGTTATGGTGGTACCCAGGGCCAAGAGACCCAGTACTTC
CASSYGGTQGQETQYF
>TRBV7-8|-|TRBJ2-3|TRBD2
TGTGCCAGCAGCTTGCCGGCTAGCGGTTTCACAGATACGCAGTATTTT
CASSLPASGFTDTQYF
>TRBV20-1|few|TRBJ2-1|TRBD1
TGCAGTGCTAGTCACAGGGGGAGAAACAATGAGCAGTTCTTC
CSASHRGRNNEQFF
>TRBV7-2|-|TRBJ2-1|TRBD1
TGTGCCAGCAGCTATGGGACAGGGGCGGTCAATGAGCAGTTCTTC
CASSYGTGAVNEQFF
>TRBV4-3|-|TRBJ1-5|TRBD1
TGCGCCAGCAGCCAAGGCCAGGGGGGTTATAGCAATCAGCCCCAGCATTTT
CASSQGQGGYSNQPQHF
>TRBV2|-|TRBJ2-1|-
TGTGCCAGCAGTGAAGTGTCAGTCTACAATGAGCAGTTCTTC
CASSEVSVYNEQFF
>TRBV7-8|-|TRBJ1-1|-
TGTGCCAGCAGCTGGGACACTATGAACACTGAAGCTTTCTTT
CASSWDTMNTEAFF
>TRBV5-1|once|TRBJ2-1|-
TGCGCCAGCAGCTTACTGGGGAGCTCCTACAATGAGCAGTTCTTC
CASSLLGSSYNEQFF
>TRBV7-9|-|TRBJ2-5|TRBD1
TGTGCCAGCAGCTCAGGGGGCTCAGGGACCCAGTACTTC
CASSSGGSGTQYF
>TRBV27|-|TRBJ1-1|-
TGTGCCAGCAGTTTCGGGGCGGGGGGTCGTGTCACTGAAGCTTTCTTT
CASSFGAGGRVTEAFF
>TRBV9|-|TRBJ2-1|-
TGTGCCAGCAGCGTAGATCCGGGTTACAATGAGCAGTTCTTC
CASSVDPGYNEQFF
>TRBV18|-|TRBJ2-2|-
TGTGCCAGCTCACCAGGTACAGGATATGCCGGGGAGCTGTTTTTT
CASSPGTGYAGELFF
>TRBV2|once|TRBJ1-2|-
TGTGCCAGCAAAGTGGAGCAAGGCTATGGCTACACCTTC
CASKVEQGYGYTF
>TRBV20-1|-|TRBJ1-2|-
TGCAGTGCCAAGGACAGTCGGGGCTACACCTTC
CSAKDSRGYTF
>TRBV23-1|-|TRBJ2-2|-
TGCGCCGGGGACCACAGGGAAAAAAGCACCGGGGAGCTGTTTTTT
CAGDHREKSTGELFF
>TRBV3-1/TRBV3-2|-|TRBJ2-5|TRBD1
TGTGCCAGCAGCCAAGGGACAGGCAAAGAGACCCAGTACTTC
CASSQGTGKETQYF
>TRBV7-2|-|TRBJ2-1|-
TGTGCCAGCAGCCCTCAGGGGCTCGATGAGCAGTTCTTC
CASSPQGLDEQFF
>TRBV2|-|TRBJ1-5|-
TGTGCCAGCAGTGCGCGGGCCGGCGACAATCAGCCCCAGCATTTT
CASSARAGDNQPQHF
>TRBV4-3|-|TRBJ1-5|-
TGCGCCAGCAGCCAAGTAGGCGGGGCCAATCAGCCCCAGCATTTT
CASSQVGGANQPQHF
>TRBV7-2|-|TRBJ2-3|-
TGTGCCAGCAGCTTTGTGGATAGCGGAATGCACACAGATACGCAGTATTTT
CASSFVDSGMHTDTQYF
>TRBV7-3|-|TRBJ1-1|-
TGTGCCAGCAGCTTAATGCAGGGGACTGAAGCTTTCTTT
CASSLMQGTEAFF
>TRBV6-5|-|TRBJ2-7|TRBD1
TGTGCCAGCAGTTGGGGGGACAGGGCCTACGAGCAGTACTTC
CASSWGDRAYEQYF
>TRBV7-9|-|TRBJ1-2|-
TGTGCCAGCACCGAACTGGGGGCAGTCTATGGCTACACCTTC
CASTELGAVYGYTF
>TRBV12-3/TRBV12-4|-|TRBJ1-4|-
TGTGCCAGCAGTTTAATACAGAATGAAAAACTGTTTTTT
CASSLIQNEKLFF
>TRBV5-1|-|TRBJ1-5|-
TGCGCCAGCAGCTTGGTAGCCGGCAACAATCAGCCCCAGCATTTT
CASSLVAGNNQPQHF
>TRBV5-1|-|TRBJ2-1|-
TGCGCCAGCAGCAGTGAGGGTACCTCCTACAATGAGCAGTTCTTC
CASSSEGTSYNEQFF
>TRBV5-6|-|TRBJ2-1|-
TGTGCCAGCAGCTTGGAGGGGGTGGAGCGGGAGCAGTTCTTC
CASSLEGVEREQFF
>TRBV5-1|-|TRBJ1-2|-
TGCGCCAGCAGCTTGGAATTGGGTGGGGCAGGGATTAACTATGGCTACACCTTC
CASSLELGGAGINYGYTF
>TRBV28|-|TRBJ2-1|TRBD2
TGTGCCAGCAGGTCGCCGGGACTAGCGGAGTACAATGAGCAGTTCTTC
CASRSPGLAEYNEQFF
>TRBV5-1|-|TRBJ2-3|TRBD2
TGCGCCAGCAGCTTATTCGGCCAGCGGGAGGGCCGGGGCACAGATACGCAGTATTTT
CASSLFGQREGRGTDTQYF
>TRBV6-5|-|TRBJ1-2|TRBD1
TGTGCCAGCAGTTACACGGGGGGGGACAGATATGGCTACACCTTC
CASSYTGGDRYGYTF
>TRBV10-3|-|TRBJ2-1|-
TGTGCCATCAGTGAACGGACAAAGAGCTCCTACAATGAGCAGTTCTTC
CAISERTKSSYNEQFF